Listed below are T cell receptor beta chains from one sample, sequenced in a study of blood T cell repertoires in COVID-19. Sequenced by immunoSEQ multiplex PCR; TCRdb stores in-frame clones only, minus some. The sample has 40,000 to 45,000 clones; roughly three quarters are singletons. Sequenced material: peripheral blood. Receptor source: a man older than 75 with acute or convalescent COVID-19. CDR3s include the opening cysteine and the closing phenylalanine or tryptophan. The D gene is left open where the match is weak. Only some rows state a clone size, as once, few, many or a class for expanded clones.

size: .; D: TRBD1; V: TRBV7-8; J: TRBJ1-5; DNA: TGTGCCAGCAGCTCAATGGGACAGGGGAGCAATCAGCCCCAGCATTTT; CDR3: CASSSMGQGSNQPQHF
size: .; D: .; V: TRBV5-6; J: TRBJ2-5; DNA: TGTGCCAGCAGCCCTCTTGGCCCGGGGAGATATGAAGAGACCCAGTACTTC; CDR3: CASSPLGPGRYEETQYF
size: once; D: TRBD1; V: TRBV7-8; J: TRBJ2-1; DNA: TGTGCCAGCAGCCCTCGGGACAGAATTTACAATGAGCAGTTCTTC; CDR3: CASSPRDRIYNEQFF
size: .; D: .; V: TRBV6-5; J: TRBJ2-1; DNA: TGTGCCAGCAATGCAGGGGTCAGCTCCTACAATGAGCAGTTCTTC; CDR3: CASNAGVSSYNEQFF
size: .; D: TRBD1; V: TRBV2; J: TRBJ2-5; DNA: TGTGCCAGCACGAGGGGGACAGGGAACGAGGAGACCCAGTACTTC; CDR3: CASTRGTGNEETQYF
size: .; D: .; V: TRBV2; J: TRBJ2-1; DNA: TGTGCCAGCGGCCCCCCGGGTTCCTACAATGAGCAGTTCTTC; CDR3: CASGPPGSYNEQFF
size: .; D: TRBD1; V: TRBV18; J: TRBJ1-2; DNA: TGTGCCAGCTCACCGGGACAGGGAGGGCGGCGGTATGGCTACACCTTC; CDR3: CASSPGQGGRRYGYTF
size: .; D: TRBD1; V: TRBV19; J: TRBJ2-2; DNA: TGTGCCAGTAGTCGCCTTCCGGGACAGGGGGCCGGGGAGCTGTTTTTT; CDR3: CASSRLPGQGAGELFF
size: few; D: .; V: TRBV19; J: TRBJ1-6; DNA: TGTGCCAGTACCACGTCGGGCGGGGATTCACCCCTCCACTTT; CDR3: CASTTSGGDSPLHF
size: .; D: TRBD1; V: TRBV7-9; J: TRBJ1-5; DNA: TGTGCCAGCAGCTCGGGGACAGGGCGCAATCAGCCCCAGCATTTT; CDR3: CASSSGTGRNQPQHF
size: .; D: TRBD1; V: TRBV5-1; J: TRBJ2-7; DNA: TGCGCCAGCAGCCGGGGACAGGAGATTACCTACGAGCAGTACTTC; CDR3: CASSRGQEITYEQYF
size: .; D: TRBD1; V: TRBV28; J: TRBJ1-6; DNA: TGTGCCAGCAGTTTAGGCGGGACAGGGGTCTCCGTCCCACCCCTCCACTTT; CDR3: CASSLGGTGVSVPPLHF
size: .; D: TRBD2; V: TRBV6-5; J: TRBJ2-3; DNA: TGTGCCAGCAGTTACTCGGAGCGGGGGGCCACAGATACGCAGTATTTT; CDR3: CASSYSERGATDTQYF
size: .; D: TRBD1; V: TRBV10-2; J: TRBJ1-2; DNA: TGCGCCAGCGGCTCAGGGGGGACCGGCTACACCTTC; CDR3: CASGSGGTGYTF
size: .; D: TRBD1; V: TRBV5-1; J: TRBJ1-2; DNA: TGCGCCAGCAGCTCGGCGACAGGGTCTAACTATGGCTACACCTTC; CDR3: CASSSATGSNYGYTF
size: .; D: .; V: TRBV30; J: TRBJ2-6; DNA: TGTGCCTGGAGGCCGGGACGCGGGAACTCTGGGGCCAACGTCCTGACTTTC; CDR3: CAWRPGRGNSGANVLTF
size: .; D: .; V: TRBV30; J: TRBJ1-2; DNA: TGTGCCTGGACCCCCGACTCCTATGGCTACACCTTC; CDR3: CAWTPDSYGYTF
size: .; D: TRBD1; V: TRBV4-1; J: TRBJ1-2; DNA: TGCGCCAGCAGCCTATTTACAGGGGGCGGGGACTATGGCTACACCTTC; CDR3: CASSLFTGGGDYGYTF
size: .; D: .; V: TRBV4-1; J: TRBJ1-6; DNA: TGCGCCAGCAGCCAAGGTGGGGCCGTTTCACCCCTCCACTTT; CDR3: CASSQGGAVSPLHF
size: .; D: TRBD1; V: TRBV5-4; J: TRBJ2-7; DNA: TGTGCCAGCAGCCCGAGGACAGGGGTTTACGAGCAGTACTTC; CDR3: CASSPRTGVYEQYF
size: .; D: .; V: TRBV5-5; J: TRBJ2-1; DNA: TGTGCCAGCAGCTTGGCCGTGACGGGGAGATACAATGAGCAGTTCTTC; CDR3: CASSLAVTGRYNEQFF
size: .; D: TRBD1; V: TRBV19; J: TRBJ1-1; DNA: TGTGCCAGTAGTCCCCTGCCCGGGACAGGGGTCACAGCTTTCTTT; CDR3: CASSPLPGTGVTAFF
size: .; D: .; V: TRBV28; J: TRBJ1-1; DNA: TGTGCCAGCAGTACCGGGGGCACTGAAGCTTTCTTT; CDR3: CASSTGGTEAFF
size: once; D: TRBD2; V: TRBV11-2; J: TRBJ2-5; DNA: TGTGCCAGCATCAAAGGGCGGGGGGCTGGAGAGACCCAGTACTTC; CDR3: CASIKGRGAGETQYF
size: .; D: TRBD2; V: TRBV9; J: TRBJ2-2; DNA: TGTGCCAGCAGCAAAGCGGGGGATATCGGGGAGCTGTTTTTT; CDR3: CASSKAGDIGELFF
size: .; D: TRBD2; V: TRBV5-4; J: TRBJ2-3; DNA: TGTGCCAGCAGCTTGGAAGGCGGGAGGGCTAGCACAGATACGCAGTATTTT; CDR3: CASSLEGGRASTDTQYF
size: .; D: .; V: TRBV15; J: TRBJ1-1; DNA: TGTGCCACCAGCAGGCCAAAGGTCAGCTCCTCACTAATGAACACTGAAGCTTTCTTT; CDR3: CATSRPKVSSSLMNTEAFF
size: .; D: .; V: TRBV12-3/TRBV12-4; J: TRBJ1-1; DNA: TGTGCCAGCAGTCTCAGGGGCGACACTGAAGCTTTCTTT; CDR3: CASSLRGDTEAFF
size: .; D: .; V: TRBV7-3; J: TRBJ2-7; DNA: TGTGCCAGCAGCCCTTTCGGCCAGGGTGGATACGAGCAGTACTTC; CDR3: CASSPFGQGGYEQYF
size: .; D: TRBD1; V: TRBV19; J: TRBJ1-1; DNA: TGTGCCAGTAGGCGACAGGGGCGTACTGAAGCTTTCTTT; CDR3: CASRRQGRTEAFF
size: .; D: TRBD1; V: TRBV6-6; J: TRBJ2-7; DNA: TGTGCCAGCAGTTCAACACAGGGGTTCGGCTACGAGCAGTACTTC; CDR3: CASSSTQGFGYEQYF
size: .; D: TRBD2; V: TRBV6-5; J: TRBJ2-5; DNA: TGTGCCAGCAGTTGGGGACTAGCGGGAGCTCAGACCCAGTACTTC; CDR3: CASSWGLAGAQTQYF
size: .; D: .; V: TRBV6-4; J: TRBJ1-2; DNA: TGTGCCAGCAGTGACGGGAGAAGGGGCTACACCTTC; CDR3: CASSDGRRGYTF
size: .; D: .; V: TRBV18; J: TRBJ2-1; DNA: TGTGCCAGCTCTAACGGGTACAATGAGCAGTTCTTC; CDR3: CASSNGYNEQFF
size: .; D: TRBD2; V: TRBV15; J: TRBJ2-5; DNA: TGTGCCACCAGCAGAGACCCTAGCGGCCAAGAGACCCAGTACTTC; CDR3: CATSRDPSGQETQYF
size: few; D: .; V: TRBV19; J: TRBJ1-1; DNA: TGTGCCAGTAGTATGAGTAGAGAAGCGAGGACAAACACTGAAGCTTTCTTT; CDR3: CASSMSREARTNTEAFF
size: many; D: .; V: TRBV27; J: TRBJ2-4; DNA: TGTGCCAGCAGTTCCCCGGGGAGTGGGAACATTCAGTACTTC; CDR3: CASSSPGSGNIQYF
size: .; D: .; V: TRBV7-2; J: TRBJ1-1; DNA: TGTGCCAGCAGGAGTGACACTGAAGCTTTCTTT; CDR3: CASRSDTEAFF
size: .; D: .; V: TRBV13; J: TRBJ2-3; DNA: TGTGCCAGCAGCTTAAGACAGACCTTCACAGATACGCAGTATTTT; CDR3: CASSLRQTFTDTQYF
size: .; D: TRBD2; V: TRBV29-1; J: TRBJ2-3; DNA: TGCAGCGTTGATCTAGCGGGAGATGCAGATACGCAGTATTTT; CDR3: CSVDLAGDADTQYF
size: .; D: TRBD1; V: TRBV19; J: TRBJ2-3; DNA: TGTGCCACAAGGGGACAGAGCACAGATACGCAGTATTTT; CDR3: CATRGQSTDTQYF
size: .; D: TRBD2; V: TRBV7-2; J: TRBJ2-3; DNA: TGTGCCAGCAGCTTAGGCGGGAGCACAGAAGATACGCAGTATTTT; CDR3: CASSLGGSTEDTQYF
size: few; D: .; V: TRBV5-5; J: TRBJ1-1; DNA: TGTGCCAGCAGCTTGGCGGGGGACACTGAAGCTTTCTTT; CDR3: CASSLAGDTEAFF
size: .; D: TRBD2; V: TRBV4-2; J: TRBJ2-2; DNA: TGTGCCAGCAGCCAAGATTGGAGGGCTAGCGGAACCGGGGAGCTGTTTTTT; CDR3: CASSQDWRASGTGELFF
size: .; D: TRBD1; V: TRBV28; J: TRBJ1-2; DNA: TGTGCCAGCAGCCTCCACGAGACAGGGGCCTTGGGGGGCTACACCTTC; CDR3: CASSLHETGALGGYTF
size: .; D: .; V: TRBV7-3; J: TRBJ2-6; DNA: TGTGCCAGCACCCCCGGGGATTCCTCTGGGGCCAACGTCCTGACTTTC; CDR3: CASTPGDSSGANVLTF
size: .; D: .; V: TRBV15; J: TRBJ2-1; DNA: TGTGCCACCAGCAGAGATTTGGGTGGGGGGACCTACTACAATGAGCAGTTCTTC; CDR3: CATSRDLGGGTYYNEQFF
size: few; D: TRBD2; V: TRBV5-1; J: TRBJ2-5; DNA: TGCGCCAGCAGCTTGCTAGTCCCTAGCGGGAACCACCAAGAGACCCAGTACTTC; CDR3: CASSLLVPSGNHQETQYF
size: .; D: TRBD2; V: TRBV6-1; J: TRBJ2-7; DNA: TGTGCCAGCAGTGAAGGACTAGCGGCTGCCTCCTACGAGCAGTACTTC; CDR3: CASSEGLAAASYEQYF
size: few; D: .; V: TRBV7-2; J: TRBJ1-3; DNA: TGTGCCAGCAGCCCCGACAGACTGCTTGGAAACACCATATATTTT; CDR3: CASSPDRLLGNTIYF
size: .; D: TRBD1; V: TRBV28; J: TRBJ2-5; DNA: TGTGCCAGCAGTTTAAGACAGGGCCAAGAGACCCGGTACTTC; CDR3: CASSLRQGQETRYF